This T cell receptor (beta chain) was sequenced in a study of blood T cell repertoires in COVID-19. Study in general: Samples taken during acute and convalescent COVID-19 were collected in the United States, Italy and Spain.

Participant reports of clinical history set cohort assignment. Recovered Cohort 3 donors showed two negative PCRs, clearance, or symptom resolution. Trimming took off 5 bases at V and 2 bases at J, with 13 bases between the two ends. Germline V gene sequence: CDR1 LNHDA, CDR2 SQIVND (reference sequence). This CDR3 is built from 15 residues. Methods used by the authors: Reference gene primer amplification gave nucleated cell count estimates. Measured with immunoSEQ multiplex PCR; TCRdb has only the in-frame clones, and not every one. The V and J calls and the clone size are those of that table, but D and trimming were determined from the DNA. Here the sample spans 250,000 to 350,000 clones, nearly 90% being singletons.

V gene TRBV19 combines with J gene TRBJ2-1; weak D call: TRBD2 (5 bases). Material: PBMCs or T cells enriched from blood (not recorded which). The sequence was collected from a woman younger than 45 who had recovered from COVID-19. The CDR3 DNA reads as TGTGCCAGTAGTCTCCGGGGAGTCCCCTACAATGAGCAGTTCTTC. Amino acids: CASSLRGVPYNEQFF.